The next 31 T cell receptor beta chains were all read from a single sample in a study of response to subunit inactivated influenza vaccine. Via MiXCR, TCRdb re-called the RT-PCR reads, giving one row per CDR3 protein. The sample has around 760,000 distinct CDR3 sequences; about 15% are singletons. Sequencing used PBMCs from blood, obtained 14 to 15 days before vaccination. These receptors were collected from a man between 45 and 60 years old who received an inactivated influenza vaccine.

This clonotype was observed many times. The chain recombines TRBV5-1 with TRBJ1-3; D is ambiguous. Between the trimmed V and J ends, which lost 2 bases and 0 bases, there was a span of 6 bases. The germline gives CDR1 SGHRS, CDR2 YFSETQ. This CDR3 is built from 14 residues. CDR3 DNA: TGCGCCAGCAGCTTCGAGAACTCTGGAAACACCATATATTTT. It codes for CASSFENSGNTIYF.

The table lists this clonotype with a few counts. The chain carries TRBV29-1 and TRBJ2-2, with 8 bases matching TRBD2. Per germline, CDR1 SQVTM and CDR2 ANQGSEA. The CDR3 has 14 amino acids. Trimming took 3 bases from V and 4 from J; bases not matched to a gene: 4. For the CDR3, the DNA is TGCAGCGTTGATGGACGGGGGGGCACCGGGGAGCTGTTTTTT. Residues: CSVDGRGGTGELFF.

Only a few counts were recorded for this clonotype. The chain recombines TRBV4-3 with TRBJ1-3, with 7 nucleotides matching TRBD1. CDR1 and CDR2 from the germline V gene are LGHNA and YSLEER. The CDR3 totals 16 residues. The junction had 6 bases not matched to a gene; V was cut back by 2 bases and J by 2 bases. As DNA, the CDR3 is TGCGCCAGCAGCCAATCTACGGGACAGACTGGAAACACCATATATTTT. Encoded protein: CASSQSTGQTGNTIYF.

The chain is built from TRBV12-3 or TRBV12-4 and TRBJ2-5; possible D gene TRBD1, 6 bases. This CDR3 region has 15 residues. Trimming removed 2 bases from V and 3 bases from J, with 13 bases in between. The chain's CDR3 is CASSLIGQNKETQYF. CDR3 sequence (DNA): TGTGCCAGCAGTTTAATCGGACAGAACAAAGAGACCCAGTACTTC.

This chain uses TRBV28 with TRBJ1-1, with a possible D match to TRBD1 (6 bases). V dropped 8 bases and J dropped 2 bases, with 12 bases sitting between them. The length of the CDR3 is 13 residues. The germline V gene encodes CDR1 MDHEN and CDR2 SYDVKM. CDR3 in amino acids: CASRTALNTEAFF. DNA for the CDR3: TGTGCCAGCCGGACAGCTCTCAACACTGAAGCTTTCTTT.

This clonotype was seen a few times. J is TRBJ2-7 and V is TRBV11-1; 15 nucleotides match TRBD2. This CDR3 spans 19 amino acids. Germline CDR1 and CDR2: SGHAT and FQDESV (reference sequence). V lost 3 bases, J lost 4 bases, and 13 bases stayed unmatched. Here the CDR3 DNA reads TGTGCCAGCAGCTTCGGAGGGACTAGCGGGAGGAGGTTTTCGTACGAGCAGTACTTC. This translates into CASSFGGTSGRRFSYEQYF.

In this sample, this clonotype turned up a few times. The rearrangement joins TRBV24-1 to TRBJ2-3; D possibly corresponds to TRBD1 (6 bases). The CDR3 consists of 18 residues. V dropped 1 base and J dropped 0 bases, with 16 bases sitting between them. Germline V gives CDR1 KGHDR, CDR2 SFDVKD. The DNA for the CDR3 is TGTGCCACCAGTGATTTTGGGACAATCACCGCTAGCACAGATACGCAGTATTTT. Its protein is CATSDFGTITASTDTQYF.

The chain recombines TRBV20-1 with TRBJ2-3; the match to TRBD2 covers 11 bases. Germline V gene sequence: CDR1 DFQATT, CDR2 SNEGSKA (reference sequence). The CDR3 spans 16 residues. V was clipped by 3 bases and J by 4 bases; unmatched bases: 9. The CDR3, as DNA: TGCAGTGCTAGTGCAACCCTAGCGGGAGGACCAGATACGCAGTATTTT. It codes for CSASATLAGGPDTQYF.

This clonotype was detected a few times. The CDR3 bases are TGTGCCAGCAGTCCTAGCGGGAGATACACCGGGGAGCTGTTTTTT. Encoded protein: CASSPSGRYTGELFF. The J gene is TRBJ2-2, the V gene TRBV6-1, with TRBD2 matching 10 bases. Per germline, CDR1 MNHNS and CDR2 SASEGT. The CDR3 has 15 residues. The V segment lost 5 bases and the J segment 3 bases; nucleotides outside the gene matches: 3.

This clonotype has a handful of counts. The rearrangement joins TRBV6-1 to TRBJ2-1, with TRBD2 identical over 12 bases. The CDR3 sequence is 15 residues long. The germline V gene encodes CDR1 MNHNS and CDR2 SASEGT. V lost 6 bases and J lost 7; bases outside the gene matches: 7. This chain's CDR3 is CASSETSGGRNEQFF. The CDR3 bases are TGTGCCAGCAGCGAGACTAGCGGGGGTCGGAATGAGCAGTTCTTC.

The chain joins TRBV28 to TRBJ1-1, with D uncertain. Germline assignment: CDR1 MDHEN and CDR2 SYDVKM. The CDR3 is 11 amino acids. V lost 5 bases, J lost 7 bases, and 8 bases lay in between. Written as DNA, the CDR3 is TGTGCCAGCAGTAAGGGATATGAAGCTTTCTTT. Its protein is CASSKGYEAFF.

The chain is built from TRBV27 and TRBJ2-3; 13 bases are a match to TRBD2. From germline, CDR1 is MNHEY and CDR2 SMNVEV (reference sequence). V trimming: 3 bases; J trimming: 2 bases; junction bases outside the gene matches: 5. The CDR3 contains 17 residues. CDR3: CASSFLGLAGVTDTQYF. CDR3 DNA sequence: TGTGCCAGCAGTTTTCTCGGACTAGCGGGAGTCACAGATACGCAGTATTTT.

This clonotype was recorded a few times. The CDR3, as DNA: TGTGCCAGCAGCTGGGACAGGTTAATTAGCGAGCAGTACTTC. Protein product: CASSWDRLISEQYF. The chain combines TRBV11-2 with TRBJ2-7; 8 nucleotides line up with TRBD1. V shed 4 bases and J 6 bases; nucleotides not matched to a gene: 8. The CDR3 is 14 amino acids. CDR1 and CDR2 (germline): SGHAT, FQNNGV.

This clonotype has a handful of counts. V gene TRBV9 combines with J gene TRBJ2-1; 10 bases are shared with TRBD2. Trimming at V came to 1 base and at J to 5 bases, leaving 3 bases not matched to a gene. In germline, CDR1 is SGDLS, CDR2 YYNGEE. The length of the CDR3 is 15 residues. The CDR3 DNA follows: TGTGCCAGCAGCGTAAGCGGGAGGGATAACAATGAGCAGTTCTTC. Its translation: CASSVSGRDNNEQFF.

This clonotype was counted a few times. This chain uses TRBV20-1 with TRBJ1-2; 11 bases agree with TRBD1. The CDR3 runs 14 residues. Trimming took 5 bases from V and 7 from J; bases not matched to a gene: 9. Looked up from germline, CDR1 is DFQATT and CDR2 is SNEGSKA (reference sequence). The CDR3 bases are TGCAGTGCTGCCCCGGGACAGGGGGTGGTTGGCTACACCTTC. Protein product: CSAAPGQGVVGYTF.

The genes are TRBV28 and TRBJ2-1; no definite D call. V was clipped by 2 bases and J by 6 bases, with 11 bases between them. This CDR3 is 14 amino acids long. Germline CDR1 is MDHEN and CDR2 is SYDVKM. The CDR3 DNA is TGTGCCAGCAGTTTAAGTCCACTTTCCAATGAGCAGTTCTTC. This codes for CASSLSPLSNEQFF. Together with reference TRBV28 and TRBJ2-1, the CDR3 gives the full variable domain: DVKVTQSSRYLVKRTGEKVFLECVQDMDHENMFWYRQDPGLGLRLIYFSYDVKMKEKGDIPEGYSVSREKKERFSLILESASTNQTSMYLCASSLSPLSNEQFFGPGTRLTVL.

This clonotype was found a few times. The chain joins TRBV28 to TRBJ2-3; 10 positions match TRBD2. CDR3 length: 16 amino acids. Germline CDR1 MDHEN, CDR2 SYDVKM. J gave up 6 bases and V 5 bases, and 11 bases lay outside the gene matches. The CDR3 sequence is CASSAPQRGGLDTQYF. CDR3 nucleotides: TGTGCCAGCAGTGCCCCCCAGCGGGGGGGCCTGGATACGCAGTATTTT.

J is TRBJ2-3 and V is TRBV2; 12 nucleotides agree with TRBD1. Germline V lookup: CDR1 SNHLY, CDR2 FYNNEI. The CDR3 loop spans 15 amino acids. V dropped 5 bases and J dropped 6; count of bases not matched to a gene: 6. CDR3 region: CASSRGTGGWDTQYF. CDR3 in DNA: TGTGCCAGCAGTAGGGGGACAGGGGGCTGGGATACGCAGTATTTT.

This clonotype has only a few counts. The chain has TRBV18 and TRBJ2-7; 7 nucleotides agree with TRBD1. J was trimmed by 1 base and V by 3 bases; bases with no gene match: 6. CDR3 size: 15 residues. The germline gives CDR1 KGHSH, CDR2 LQKENI. CDR3 sequence reads: CASSPPGQSSYEQYF. In DNA, the CDR3 is TGTGCCAGCTCACCGCCGGGACAGTCTTCCTACGAGCAGTACTTC.

This clonotype appeared many times. The rearrangement joins TRBV29-1 to TRBJ2-7, with TRBD1 matching over 7 bases. The J segment lost 4 bases and the V segment lost 7 bases, leaving 16 bases of the junction unmatched. There are 15 residues in the CDR3. The germline CDR1 and CDR2 sequences are SQVTM and ANQGSEA. In nucleotides, the CDR3 is TGCAGCGCGGTCGACGAGACAGGGATCTTTTACGAGCAGTACTTC. It encodes CSAVDETGIFYEQYF.

The V and J genes are TRBV18 and TRBJ2-3; a possible D gene is TRBD2 (6 bases). The CDR3 has 15 amino acids. The germline V and J ends were trimmed by 3 bases and 2 bases, with 12 bases remaining between them. Germline CDR1 KGHSH, CDR2 LQKENI. Here the CDR3 DNA reads TGTGCCAGCTCACCGCTCGGGGGAAACACAGATACGCAGTATTTT. As protein: CASSPLGGNTDTQYF.

This clonotype was recorded at least ten times. V gene TRBV29-1 combines with J gene TRBJ2-3; either TRBD1 or TRBD2 may supply D (5 bases each). CDR1 is SQVTM and CDR2 is ANQGSEA in the germline V gene. The CDR3 has 14 amino acids. The V gene lost 4 bases and the J gene lost 0 bases, with 11 bases spanning the gap. The CDR3 bases are TGCAGCGTTGGGGAGACAGAAAGCACAGATACGCAGTATTTT. Translated, it gives CSVGETESTDTQYF.

J is TRBJ2-2 and V is TRBV18; TRBD2 aligns across 7 bases. The CDR3 spans 18 residues. Germline CDR1 is KGHSH and CDR2 is LQKENI. The V gene end was trimmed by 0 bases and the J gene end by 2 bases; junction bases not matched to a gene: 9. CDR3 region: CASSPPGRGVRNTGELFF. DNA of the CDR3: TGTGCCAGCTCACCACCGGGGAGGGGCGTGAGAAACACCGGGGAGCTGTTTTTT. The full variable domain, rest sourced from reference TRBV18 and TRBJ2-2, is NAGVMQNPRHLVRRRGQEARLRCSPMKGHSHVYWYRQLPEEGLKFMVYLQKENIIDESGMPKERFSAEFPKEGPSILRIQQVVRGDSAAYFCASSPPGRGVRNTGELFFGEGSRLTVL.

This sequence joins TRBV4-3 and TRBJ2-7, with 11 bases aligning to TRBD2. CDR3 size: 17 residues. Germline-derived CDR1 and CDR2 are LGHNA and YSLEER. The V gene end was trimmed by 2 bases and the J gene end by 1 base; junction bases not matched to a gene: 7. This CDR3 is CASSQNSGLAVSYEQYF. The CDR3 DNA sequence: TGCGCCAGCAGCCAAAATTCGGGACTAGCGGTTTCCTACGAGCAGTACTTC.

The V gene is TRBV19, the J gene TRBJ2-5; 8 bases align to TRBD2. The V segment lost 3 bases and the J segment 6 bases; nucleotides outside the gene matches: 6. The CDR3 has 14 amino acids. CDR1 and CDR2 (germline): LNHDA, SQIVND (reference sequence). The CDR3 protein is CASSIPGTRQTQYF. The DNA for the CDR3 is TGTGCCAGTAGTATTCCCGGGACTAGGCAGACCCAGTACTTC.

The V call is TRBV7-2, the J call TRBJ1-1, with 7 bases that match TRBD1. CDR1 and CDR2 (germline): SGHTA, FQGNSA. V lost 5 bases, J lost 8 bases, and 14 bases stayed unmatched. The CDR3 length is 15 residues. CDR3 loop: CASSAQGYRGGEAFF. As DNA, the CDR3 is TGTGCCAGCAGCGCTCAGGGCTACAGGGGTGGAGAAGCTTTCTTT.

This clonotype occurred a few times. The chain has TRBV15 and TRBJ2-5; 7 bases align to TRBD1. The germline CDR1 and CDR2 sequences are LNHNV and YYDKDF (reference sequence). The CDR3 is 15 amino acids. Trimming cost V 0 bases and J 4 bases; bases outside gene matches: 5. CDR3 loop: CATSRDQGQLETQYF. The CDR3 DNA reads as TGTGCCACCAGCAGAGATCAGGGACAGCTAGAGACCCAGTACTTC.

This clonotype was picked up many times. V usage is TRBV28 and J usage is TRBJ2-3; a possible D gene is TRBD1 (6 bases). Looked up from germline, CDR1 is MDHEN and CDR2 is SYDVKM. The V end lost 4 bases, the J end lost 4 bases, and 12 bases lay between the germline ends. CDR3 length: 14 residues. In DNA form, the CDR3 reads TGTGCCAGCAGTTCGGGCAGGGGAGCAGATACGCAGTATTTT. Protein product: CASSSGRGADTQYF.

In its sample, this clonotype was seen many times. The CDR3 is CASSNNYGYTF. The CDR3 region has the DNA TGTGCCAGCAGTAACAATTATGGCTACACCTTC. The rearrangement uses TRBV6-2 or TRBV6-3 and TRBJ1-2; D uncertain. CDR3 length: 11 amino acids. V dropped 5 bases and J dropped 5 bases, with 6 bases sitting between them. CDR1 and CDR2 from the germline V gene are MNHEY and SVGEGT.

On this clonotype: The junction shows a germline mismatch at one end, possibly a read error. The chain joins TRBV12-3 or TRBV12-4 to TRBJ2-1; 8 nucleotides agree with TRBD2. The CDR3 runs 17 residues. The DNA for the CDR3 is TGTGCCTGCAGTTTATGGAGTCGGCGGGGGGTACTGAATGAGCAGTTCTTC. It codes for CACSLWSRRGVLNEQFF.

V is TRBV19 and J is TRBJ2-7, with 7 bases that match TRBD2. This CDR3 is built from 15 residues. Germline values: CDR1 LNHDA, CDR2 SQIVND (reference sequence). The V gene end was trimmed by 5 bases and the J gene end by 4 bases; junction bases not matched to a gene: 11. The CDR3 region has the DNA TGTGCCAGTAGTTTGGGACTAACTGTATGGTACGAGCAGTACTTC. It is translated as CASSLGLTVWYEQYF.